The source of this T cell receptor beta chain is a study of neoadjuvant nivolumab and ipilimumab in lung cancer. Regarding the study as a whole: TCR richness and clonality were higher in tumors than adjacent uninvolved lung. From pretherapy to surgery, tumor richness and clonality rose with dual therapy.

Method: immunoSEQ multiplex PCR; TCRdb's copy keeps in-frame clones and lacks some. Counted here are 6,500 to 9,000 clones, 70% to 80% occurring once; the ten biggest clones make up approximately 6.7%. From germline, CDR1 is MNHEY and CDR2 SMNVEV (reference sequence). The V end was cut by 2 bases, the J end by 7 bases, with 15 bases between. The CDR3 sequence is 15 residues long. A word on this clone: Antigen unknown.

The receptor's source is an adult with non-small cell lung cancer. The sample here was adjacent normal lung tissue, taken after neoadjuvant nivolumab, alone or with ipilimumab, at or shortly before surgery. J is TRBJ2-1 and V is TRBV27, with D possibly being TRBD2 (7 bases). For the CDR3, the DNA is TGTGCCAGCAGTTTAGCGTCGGGGGGCCGAAATGAGCAGTTCTTC. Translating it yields CASSLASGGRNEQFF.